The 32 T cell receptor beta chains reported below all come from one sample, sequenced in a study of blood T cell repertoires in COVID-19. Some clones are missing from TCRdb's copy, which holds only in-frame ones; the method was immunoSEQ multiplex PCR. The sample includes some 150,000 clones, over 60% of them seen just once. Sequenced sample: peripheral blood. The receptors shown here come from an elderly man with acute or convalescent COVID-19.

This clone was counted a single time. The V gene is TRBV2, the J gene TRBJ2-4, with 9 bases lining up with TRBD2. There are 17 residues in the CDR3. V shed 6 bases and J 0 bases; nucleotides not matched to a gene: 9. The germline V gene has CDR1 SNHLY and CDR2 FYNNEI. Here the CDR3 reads CASRKGTSSIAKNIQYF. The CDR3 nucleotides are TGTGCCAGCAGAAAAGGGACTAGCTCAATAGCCAAAAACATTCAGTACTTC.

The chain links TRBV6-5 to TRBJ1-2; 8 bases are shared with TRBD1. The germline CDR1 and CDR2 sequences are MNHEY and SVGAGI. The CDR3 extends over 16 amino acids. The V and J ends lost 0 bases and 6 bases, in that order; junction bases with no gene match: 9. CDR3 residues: CASSYSSRGQRNGYTF. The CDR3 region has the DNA TGTGCCAGCAGTTACTCGTCCAGGGGGCAACGGAATGGCTACACCTTC.

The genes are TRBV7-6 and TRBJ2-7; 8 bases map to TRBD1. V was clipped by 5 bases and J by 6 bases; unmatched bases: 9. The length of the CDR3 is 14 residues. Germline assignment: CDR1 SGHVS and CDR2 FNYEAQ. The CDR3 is CASSRNGQGGEQYF. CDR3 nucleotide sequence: TGTGCCAGCAGCCGGAACGGACAGGGAGGCGAGCAGTACTTC.

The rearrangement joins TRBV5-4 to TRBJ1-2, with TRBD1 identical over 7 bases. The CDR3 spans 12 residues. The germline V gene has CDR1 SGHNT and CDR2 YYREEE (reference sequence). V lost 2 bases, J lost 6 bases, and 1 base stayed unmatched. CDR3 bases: TGTGCCAGCAGCTTACAGGGGAATGGCTACACCTTC. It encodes CASSLQGNGYTF.

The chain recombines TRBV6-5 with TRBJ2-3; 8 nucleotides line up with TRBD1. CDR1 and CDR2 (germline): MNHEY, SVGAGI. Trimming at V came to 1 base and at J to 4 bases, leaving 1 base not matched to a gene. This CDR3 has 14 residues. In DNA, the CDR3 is TGTGCCAGCAGTTACTTACAGGGGGCAGATACGCAGTATTTT. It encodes CASSYLQGADTQYF.

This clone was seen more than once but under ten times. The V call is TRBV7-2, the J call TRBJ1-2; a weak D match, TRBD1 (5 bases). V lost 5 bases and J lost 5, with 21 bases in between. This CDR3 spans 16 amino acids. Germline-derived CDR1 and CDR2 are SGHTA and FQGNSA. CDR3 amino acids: CASSLLQGLPRYGYTF. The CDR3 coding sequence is TGTGCCAGCAGCCTTCTCCAGGGCCTCCCTCGGTATGGCTACACCTTC.

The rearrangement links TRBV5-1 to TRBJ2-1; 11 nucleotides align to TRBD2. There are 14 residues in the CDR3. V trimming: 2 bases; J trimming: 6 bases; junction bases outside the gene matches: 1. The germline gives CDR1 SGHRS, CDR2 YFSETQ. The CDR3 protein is CASSFSGGGNEQFF. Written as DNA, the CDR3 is TGCGCCAGCAGCTTTAGCGGGGGGGGCAATGAGCAGTTCTTC.

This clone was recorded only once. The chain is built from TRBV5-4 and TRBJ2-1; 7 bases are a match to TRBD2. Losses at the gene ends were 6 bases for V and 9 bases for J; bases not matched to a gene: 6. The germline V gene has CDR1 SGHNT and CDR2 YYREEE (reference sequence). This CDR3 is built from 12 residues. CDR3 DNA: TGTGCCAGCACCAAGCGGGGCGGTGAGCAGTTCTTC. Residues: CASTKRGGEQFF.

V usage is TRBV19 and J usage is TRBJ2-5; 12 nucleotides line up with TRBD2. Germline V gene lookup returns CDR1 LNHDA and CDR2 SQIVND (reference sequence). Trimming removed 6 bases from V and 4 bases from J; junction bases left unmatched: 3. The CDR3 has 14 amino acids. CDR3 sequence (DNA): TGTGCCAGTAGGTCTAGCGGGGGGGTAGAGACCCAGTACTTC. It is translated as CASRSSGGVETQYF.

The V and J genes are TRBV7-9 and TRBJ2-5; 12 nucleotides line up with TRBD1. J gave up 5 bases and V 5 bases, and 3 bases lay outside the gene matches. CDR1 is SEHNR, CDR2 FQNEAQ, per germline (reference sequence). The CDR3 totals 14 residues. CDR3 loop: CASSPGQGAETQYF. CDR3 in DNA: TGTGCCAGCAGCCCGGGACAGGGGGCTGAGACCCAGTACTTC.

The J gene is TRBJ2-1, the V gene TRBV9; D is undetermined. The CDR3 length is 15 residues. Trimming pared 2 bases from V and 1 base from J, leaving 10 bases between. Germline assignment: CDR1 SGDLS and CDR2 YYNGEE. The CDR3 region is CASSVASASYNEQFF. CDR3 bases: TGTGCCAGCAGCGTTGCGTCAGCGTCCTACAATGAGCAGTTCTTC.

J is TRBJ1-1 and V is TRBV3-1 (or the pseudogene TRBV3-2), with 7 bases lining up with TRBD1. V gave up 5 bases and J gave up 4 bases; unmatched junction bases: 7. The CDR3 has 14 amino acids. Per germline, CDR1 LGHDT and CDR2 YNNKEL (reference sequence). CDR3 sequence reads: CASSKNDRATEAFF. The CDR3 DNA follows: TGTGCCAGCAGCAAGAATGACAGGGCCACTGAAGCTTTCTTT.

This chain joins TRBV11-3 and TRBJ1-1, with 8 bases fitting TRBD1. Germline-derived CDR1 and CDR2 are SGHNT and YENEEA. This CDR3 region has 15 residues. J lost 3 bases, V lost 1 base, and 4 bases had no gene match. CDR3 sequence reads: CASSLVPGGYTEAFF. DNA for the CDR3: TGTGCCAGCAGCTTAGTCCCAGGGGGCTACACTGAAGCTTTCTTT. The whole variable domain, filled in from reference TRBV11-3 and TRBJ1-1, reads EAGVVQSPRYKIIEKKQPVAFWCNPISGHNTLYWYLQNLGQGPELLIRYENEEAVDDSQLPKDRFSAERLKGVDSTLKIQPAELGDSAVYLCASSLVPGGYTEAFFGQGTRLTVV.

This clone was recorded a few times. The CDR3 nucleotides are TGCAGCGTTGAAGTCCTGTTGGAGCAGTACTTC. Translated: CSVEVLLEQYF. The chain combines TRBV29-1 with TRBJ2-7; D remains unclear. The germline CDR1 and CDR2 sequences are SQVTM and ANQGSEA. V was cut by 1 base and J by 7 bases, with 8 bases left in between. The CDR3 is made up of 11 amino acids.

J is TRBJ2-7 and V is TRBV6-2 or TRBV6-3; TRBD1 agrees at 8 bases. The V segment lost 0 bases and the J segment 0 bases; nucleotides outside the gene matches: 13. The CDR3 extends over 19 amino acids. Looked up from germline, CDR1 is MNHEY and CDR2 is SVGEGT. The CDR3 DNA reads TGTGCCAGCAGTTACTCGACGCTAACCGGGACAGGAAACTCCTACGAGCAGTACTTC. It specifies CASSYSTLTGTGNSYEQYF.

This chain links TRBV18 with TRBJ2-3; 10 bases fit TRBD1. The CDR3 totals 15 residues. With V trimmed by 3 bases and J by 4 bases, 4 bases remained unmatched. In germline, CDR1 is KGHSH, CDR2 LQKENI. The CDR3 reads CASSPQGQGPDTQYF. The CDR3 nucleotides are TGTGCCAGCTCACCTCAGGGACAGGGGCCAGATACGCAGTATTTT.

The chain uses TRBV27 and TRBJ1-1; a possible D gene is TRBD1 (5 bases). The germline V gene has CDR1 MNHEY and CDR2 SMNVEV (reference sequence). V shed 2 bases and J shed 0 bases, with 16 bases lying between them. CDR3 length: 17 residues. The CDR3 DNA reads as TGTGCCAGCAGTTTAGATTCTGACAGACTGATGAACACTGAAGCTTTCTTT. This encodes CASSLDSDRLMNTEAFF.

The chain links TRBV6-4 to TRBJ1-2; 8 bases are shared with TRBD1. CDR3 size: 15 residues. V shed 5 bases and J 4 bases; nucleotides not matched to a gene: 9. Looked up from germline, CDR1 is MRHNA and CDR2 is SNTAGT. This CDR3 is CASSLDRGVGYGYTF. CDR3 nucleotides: TGTGCCAGCAGTTTAGACAGGGGCGTCGGCTATGGCTACACCTTC.

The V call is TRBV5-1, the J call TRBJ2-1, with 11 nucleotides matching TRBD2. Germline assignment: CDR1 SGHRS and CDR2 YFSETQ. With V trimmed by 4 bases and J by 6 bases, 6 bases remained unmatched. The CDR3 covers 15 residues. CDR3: CASSLSGGATNEQFF. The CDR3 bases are TGCGCCAGCAGCCTTAGCGGGGGGGCGACCAATGAGCAGTTCTTC.

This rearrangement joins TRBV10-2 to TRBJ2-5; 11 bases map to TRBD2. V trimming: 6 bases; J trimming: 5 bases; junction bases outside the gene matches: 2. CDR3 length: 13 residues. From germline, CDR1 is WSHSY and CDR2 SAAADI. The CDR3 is CASSWTSGETQYF. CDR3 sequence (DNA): TGCGCCAGCAGCTGGACTAGCGGGGAGACCCAGTACTTC.

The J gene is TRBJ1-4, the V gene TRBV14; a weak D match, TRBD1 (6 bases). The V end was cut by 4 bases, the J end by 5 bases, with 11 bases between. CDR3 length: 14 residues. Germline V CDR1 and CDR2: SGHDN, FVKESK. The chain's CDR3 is CASSRDRTNEKLFF. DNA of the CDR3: TGTGCCAGCAGCCGCGACAGGACCAATGAAAAACTGTTTTTT.

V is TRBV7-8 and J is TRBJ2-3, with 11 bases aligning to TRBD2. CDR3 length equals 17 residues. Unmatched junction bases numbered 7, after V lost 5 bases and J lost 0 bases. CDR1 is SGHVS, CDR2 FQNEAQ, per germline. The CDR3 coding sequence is TGTGCCAGCAGCCCGGGACTAGCGGACTCTAGCACAGATACGCAGTATTTT. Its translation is CASSPGLADSSTDTQYF. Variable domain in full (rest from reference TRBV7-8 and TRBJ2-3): GAGVSQSPRYKVAKRGQDVALRCDPISGHVSLFWYQQALGQGPEFLTYFQNEAQLDKSGLPSDRFFAERPEGSVSTLKIQRTQQEDSAVYLCASSPGLADSSTDTQYFGPGTRLTVL.

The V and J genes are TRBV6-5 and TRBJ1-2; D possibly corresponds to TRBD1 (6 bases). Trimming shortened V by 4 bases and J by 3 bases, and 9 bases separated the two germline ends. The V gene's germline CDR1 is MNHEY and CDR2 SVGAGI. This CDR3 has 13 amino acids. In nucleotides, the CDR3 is TGTGCCAGCAGTTTCAGGGGCTACTATGGCTACACCTTC. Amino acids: CASSFRGYYGYTF.

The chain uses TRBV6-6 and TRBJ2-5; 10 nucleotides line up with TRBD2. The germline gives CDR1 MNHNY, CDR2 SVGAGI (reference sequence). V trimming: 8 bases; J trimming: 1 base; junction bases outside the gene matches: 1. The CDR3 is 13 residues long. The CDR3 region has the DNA TGTGCCAGCGGGACTAGCGCCCAAGAGACCCAGTACTTC. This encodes CASGTSAQETQYF.

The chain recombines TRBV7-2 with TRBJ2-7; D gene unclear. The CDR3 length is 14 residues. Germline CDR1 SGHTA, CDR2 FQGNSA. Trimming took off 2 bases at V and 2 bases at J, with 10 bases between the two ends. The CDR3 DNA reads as TGTGCCAGCAGCTTAAGGAGAGACGCCTACGAGCAGTACGTC. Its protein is CASSLRRDAYEQYV.

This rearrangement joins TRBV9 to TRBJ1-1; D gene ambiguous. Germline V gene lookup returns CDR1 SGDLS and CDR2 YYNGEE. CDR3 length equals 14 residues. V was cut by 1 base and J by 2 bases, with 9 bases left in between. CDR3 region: CASSVNSGNTEAFF. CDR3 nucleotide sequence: TGTGCCAGCAGCGTAAACAGCGGTAACACTGAAGCTTTCTTT.

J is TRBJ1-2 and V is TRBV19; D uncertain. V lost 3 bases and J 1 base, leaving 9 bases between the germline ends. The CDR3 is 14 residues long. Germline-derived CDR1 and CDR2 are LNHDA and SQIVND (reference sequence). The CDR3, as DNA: TGTGCCAGTAGTATTCCACGGTTTAACTATGGCTACACCTTC. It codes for CASSIPRFNYGYTF.

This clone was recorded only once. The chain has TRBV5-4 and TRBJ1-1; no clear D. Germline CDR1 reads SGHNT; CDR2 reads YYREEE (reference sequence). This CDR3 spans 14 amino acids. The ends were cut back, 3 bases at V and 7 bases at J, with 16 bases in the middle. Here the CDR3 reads CASSSIGRENEAFF. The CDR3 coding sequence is TGTGCCAGCAGCTCAATTGGGAGGGAAAATGAAGCTTTCTTT.

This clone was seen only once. CDR3 sequence: CASSEEQFAYEQYV. As DNA, the CDR3 is TGTGCCAGCAGTGAGGAACAGTTTGCCTACGAGCAGTACGTC. This chain joins TRBV6-1 and TRBJ2-7; D is uncertain. CDR1 MNHNS and CDR2 SASEGT come from the germline V gene. Trimming took off 3 bases at V and 2 bases at J, with 11 bases between the two ends. This CDR3 has 14 amino acids.

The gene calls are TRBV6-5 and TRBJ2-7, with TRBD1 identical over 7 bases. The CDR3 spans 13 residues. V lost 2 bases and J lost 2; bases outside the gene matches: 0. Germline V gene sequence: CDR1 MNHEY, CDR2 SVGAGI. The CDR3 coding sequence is TGTGCCAGCAGTTACGACAGGGCCTACGAGCAGTACGTC. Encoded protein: CASSYDRAYEQYV.

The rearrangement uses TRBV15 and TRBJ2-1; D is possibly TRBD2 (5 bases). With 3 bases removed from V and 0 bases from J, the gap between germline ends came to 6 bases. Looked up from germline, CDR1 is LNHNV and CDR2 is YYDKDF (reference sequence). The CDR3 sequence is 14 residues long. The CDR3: CATSRGSSYNEQFF. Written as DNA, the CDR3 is TGTGCCACCAGCAGGGGGAGCTCCTACAATGAGCAGTTCTTC.

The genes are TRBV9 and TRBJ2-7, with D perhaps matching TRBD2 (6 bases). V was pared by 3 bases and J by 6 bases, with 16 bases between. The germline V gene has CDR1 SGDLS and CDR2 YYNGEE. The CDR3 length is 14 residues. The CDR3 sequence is CASSASGLPGEQYF. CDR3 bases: TGTGCCAGCAGCGCCTCGGGACTCCCCGGCGAGCAGTACTTC.